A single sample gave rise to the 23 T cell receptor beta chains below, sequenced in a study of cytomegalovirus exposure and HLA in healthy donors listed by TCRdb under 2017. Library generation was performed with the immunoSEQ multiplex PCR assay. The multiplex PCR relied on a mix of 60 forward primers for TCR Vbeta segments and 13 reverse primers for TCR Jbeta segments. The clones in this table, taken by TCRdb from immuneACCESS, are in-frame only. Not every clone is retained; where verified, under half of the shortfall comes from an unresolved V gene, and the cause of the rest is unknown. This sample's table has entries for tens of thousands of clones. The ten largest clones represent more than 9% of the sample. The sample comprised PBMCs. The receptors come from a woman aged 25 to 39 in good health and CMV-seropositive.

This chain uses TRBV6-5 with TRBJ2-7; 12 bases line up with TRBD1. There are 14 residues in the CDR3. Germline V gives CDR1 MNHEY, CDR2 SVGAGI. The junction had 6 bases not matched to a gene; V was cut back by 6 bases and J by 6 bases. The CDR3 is CASSRDRGLSEQYF. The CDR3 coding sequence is TGTGCCAGCAGCCGGGACAGGGGGCTCAGCGAGCAGTACTTC.

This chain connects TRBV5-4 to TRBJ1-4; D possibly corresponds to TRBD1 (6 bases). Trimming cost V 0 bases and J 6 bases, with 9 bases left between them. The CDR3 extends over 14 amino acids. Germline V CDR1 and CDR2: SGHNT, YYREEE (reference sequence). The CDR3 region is CASSLAGADEKLFF. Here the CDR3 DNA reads TGTGCCAGCAGCTTGGCAGGGGCGGATGAAAAACTGTTTTTT.

The CDR3 protein is CACSGSFSGNTIYF. CDR3 nucleotide sequence: TGTGCCTGCTCAGGGTCCTTCTCTGGAAACACCATATATTTT. The J gene is TRBJ1-3, the V gene TRBV30, with D possibly TRBD1 on 5 matching bases. The CDR3 contains 14 residues. Trimming took off 6 bases at V and 0 bases at J, with 12 bases between the two ends. In germline, CDR1 is GTSNPN, CDR2 SVGIG (reference sequence).

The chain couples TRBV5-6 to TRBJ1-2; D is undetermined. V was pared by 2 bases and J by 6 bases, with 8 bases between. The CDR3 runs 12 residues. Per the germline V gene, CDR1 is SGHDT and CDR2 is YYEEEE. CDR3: CASSFTGDGYTF. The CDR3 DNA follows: TGTGCCAGCAGCTTTACCGGGGATGGCTACACCTTC. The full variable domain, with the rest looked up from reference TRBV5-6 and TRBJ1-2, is DAGVTQSPTHLIKTRGQQVTLRCSPKSGHDTVSWYQQALGQGPQFIFQYYEEEERQRGNFPDRFSGHQFPNYSSELNVNALLLGDSALYLCASSFTGDGYTFGSGTRLTVV.

The CDR3 DNA follows: TGTGCCAGCAGCGCCGCGGGACAGGGGAACACTGAAGCTTTCTTT. Translated: CASSAAGQGNTEAFF. The chain employs TRBV28 and TRBJ1-1; 9 bases match TRBD1. The V gene end was trimmed by 6 bases and the J gene end by 1 base; junction bases not matched to a gene: 6. Per the germline V gene, CDR1 is MDHEN and CDR2 is SYDVKM. The CDR3 extends over 15 amino acids.

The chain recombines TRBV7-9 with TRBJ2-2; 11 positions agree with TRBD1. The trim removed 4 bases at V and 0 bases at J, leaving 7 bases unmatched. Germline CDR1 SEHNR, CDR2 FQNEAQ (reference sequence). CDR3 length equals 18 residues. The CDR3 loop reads CASSSRGTGGSNTGELFF. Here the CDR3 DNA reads TGTGCCAGCAGCTCACGAGGGACAGGGGGTTCGAACACCGGGGAGCTGTTTTTT.

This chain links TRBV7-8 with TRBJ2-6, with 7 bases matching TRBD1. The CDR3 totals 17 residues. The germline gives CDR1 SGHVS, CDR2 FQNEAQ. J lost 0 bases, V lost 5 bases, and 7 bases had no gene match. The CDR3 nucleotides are TGTGCCAGCAGCAGGACAGGAGCGGCCTCTGGGGCCAACGTCCTGACTTTC. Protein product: CASSRTGAASGANVLTF.

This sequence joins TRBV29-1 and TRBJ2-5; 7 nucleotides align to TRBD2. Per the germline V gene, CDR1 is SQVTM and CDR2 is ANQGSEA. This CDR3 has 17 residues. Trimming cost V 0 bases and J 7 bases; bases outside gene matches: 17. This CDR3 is CSVEDLEGGGSYGTQYF. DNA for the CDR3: TGCAGCGTTGAAGATCTCGAGGGCGGGGGTTCATATGGGACCCAGTACTTC.

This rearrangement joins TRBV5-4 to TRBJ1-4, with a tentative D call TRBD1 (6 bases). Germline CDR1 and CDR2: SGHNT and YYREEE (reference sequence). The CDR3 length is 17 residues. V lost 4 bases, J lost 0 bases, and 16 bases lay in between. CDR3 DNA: TGTGCCAGCAGCCCCGGCGGGGGGCTTGCAACTAATGAAAAACTGTTTTTT. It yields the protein CASSPGGGLATNEKLFF.

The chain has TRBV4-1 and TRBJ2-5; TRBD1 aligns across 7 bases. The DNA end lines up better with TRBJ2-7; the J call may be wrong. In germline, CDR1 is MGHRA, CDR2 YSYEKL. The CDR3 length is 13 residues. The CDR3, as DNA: TGCGCCAGCAGCCAAAAGGGGGCTGACGAGCAGTACTTC. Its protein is CASSQKGADEQYF.

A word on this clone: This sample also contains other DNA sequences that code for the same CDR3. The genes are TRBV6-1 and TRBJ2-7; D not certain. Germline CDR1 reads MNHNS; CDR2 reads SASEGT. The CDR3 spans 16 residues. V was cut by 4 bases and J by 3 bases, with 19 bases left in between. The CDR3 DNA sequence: TGTGCCAGCAGTGTGGTAAGGTCAGAAACTAACTACGAGCAGTACTTC. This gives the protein CASSVVRSETNYEQYF.

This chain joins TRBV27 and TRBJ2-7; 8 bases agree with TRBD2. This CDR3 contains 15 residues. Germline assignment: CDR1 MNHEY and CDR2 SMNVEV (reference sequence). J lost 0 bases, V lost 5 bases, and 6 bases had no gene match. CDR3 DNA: TGTGCCAGCAGTCCGGGAGGGCTTAGCTCCTACGAGCAGTACTTC. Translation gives CASSPGGLSSYEQYF.

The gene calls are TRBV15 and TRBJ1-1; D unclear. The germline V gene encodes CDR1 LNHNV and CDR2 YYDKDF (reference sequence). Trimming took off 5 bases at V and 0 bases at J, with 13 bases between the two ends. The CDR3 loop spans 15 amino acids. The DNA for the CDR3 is TGTGCCACCAGCCCTGTGGGCTACATGAACACTGAAGCTTTCTTT. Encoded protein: CATSPVGYMNTEAFF.

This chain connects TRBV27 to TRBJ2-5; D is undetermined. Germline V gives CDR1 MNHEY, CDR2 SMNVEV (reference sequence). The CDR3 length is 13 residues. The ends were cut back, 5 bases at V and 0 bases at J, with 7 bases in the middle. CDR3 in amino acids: CASSIQYQETQYF. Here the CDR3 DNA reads TGTGCCAGCAGTATCCAATACCAAGAGACCCAGTACTTC.

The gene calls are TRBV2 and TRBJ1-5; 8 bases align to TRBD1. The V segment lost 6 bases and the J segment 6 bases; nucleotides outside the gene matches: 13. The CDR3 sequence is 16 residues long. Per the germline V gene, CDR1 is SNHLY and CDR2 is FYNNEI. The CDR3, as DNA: TGTGCCAGCAGGACCGCGGACAGGGAAGGTATTCAGCCCCAGCATTTT. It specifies CASRTADREGIQPQHF.

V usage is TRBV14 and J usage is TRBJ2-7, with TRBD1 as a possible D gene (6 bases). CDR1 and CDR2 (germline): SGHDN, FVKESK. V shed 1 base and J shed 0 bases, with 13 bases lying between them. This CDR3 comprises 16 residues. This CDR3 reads CASSQAALGHSYEQYF. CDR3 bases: TGTGCCAGCAGCCAAGCCGCTCTGGGACACTCCTACGAGCAGTACTTC.

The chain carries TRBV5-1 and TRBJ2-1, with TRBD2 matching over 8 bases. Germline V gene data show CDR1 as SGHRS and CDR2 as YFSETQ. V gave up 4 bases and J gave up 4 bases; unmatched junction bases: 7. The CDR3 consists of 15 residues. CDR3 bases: TGCGCCAGCAGCCTGTCTTTAGCGGGATACAATGAGCAGTTCTTC. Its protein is CASSLSLAGYNEQFF.

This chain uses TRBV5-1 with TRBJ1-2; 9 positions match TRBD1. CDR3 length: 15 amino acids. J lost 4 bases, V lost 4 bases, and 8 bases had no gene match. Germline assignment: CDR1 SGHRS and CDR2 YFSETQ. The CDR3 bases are TGCGCCAGCAGCCCTGGACAGGGGCTAAGCTATGGCTACACCTTC. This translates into CASSPGQGLSYGYTF.

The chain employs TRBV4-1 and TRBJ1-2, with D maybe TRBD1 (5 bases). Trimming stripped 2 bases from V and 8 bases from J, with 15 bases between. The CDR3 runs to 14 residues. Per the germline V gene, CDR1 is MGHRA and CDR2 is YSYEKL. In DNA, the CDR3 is TGCGCCAGCAGCCAAAGTAGGGGCGTGGAGGGCTACACCTTC. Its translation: CASSQSRGVEGYTF.

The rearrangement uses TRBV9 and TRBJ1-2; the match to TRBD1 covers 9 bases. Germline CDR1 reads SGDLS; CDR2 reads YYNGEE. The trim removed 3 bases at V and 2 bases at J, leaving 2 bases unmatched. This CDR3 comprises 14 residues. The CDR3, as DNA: TGTGCCAGCAGCGAGGACAGGGGCAACTATGGCTACACCTTC. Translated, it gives CASSEDRGNYGYTF.

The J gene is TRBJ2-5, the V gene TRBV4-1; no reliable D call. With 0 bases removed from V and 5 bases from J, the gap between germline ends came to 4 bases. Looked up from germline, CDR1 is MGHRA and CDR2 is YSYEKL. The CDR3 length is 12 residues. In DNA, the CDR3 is TGCGCCAGCAGCCAAGATCTGGAGACCCAGTACTTC. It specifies CASSQDLETQYF.

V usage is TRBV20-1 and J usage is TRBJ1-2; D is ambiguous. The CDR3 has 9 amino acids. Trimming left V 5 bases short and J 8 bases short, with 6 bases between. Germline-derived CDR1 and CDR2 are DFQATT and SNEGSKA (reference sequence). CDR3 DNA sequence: TGCAGTGCTCCGGGGGGCTACACCTTC. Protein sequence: CSAPGGYTF.

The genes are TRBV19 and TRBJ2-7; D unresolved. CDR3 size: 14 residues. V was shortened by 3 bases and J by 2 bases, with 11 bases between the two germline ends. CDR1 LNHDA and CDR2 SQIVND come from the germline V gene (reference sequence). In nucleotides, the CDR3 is TGTGCCAGTAGTATCATCGCAACAACCTACGAGCAGTACTTC. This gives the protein CASSIIATTYEQYF.